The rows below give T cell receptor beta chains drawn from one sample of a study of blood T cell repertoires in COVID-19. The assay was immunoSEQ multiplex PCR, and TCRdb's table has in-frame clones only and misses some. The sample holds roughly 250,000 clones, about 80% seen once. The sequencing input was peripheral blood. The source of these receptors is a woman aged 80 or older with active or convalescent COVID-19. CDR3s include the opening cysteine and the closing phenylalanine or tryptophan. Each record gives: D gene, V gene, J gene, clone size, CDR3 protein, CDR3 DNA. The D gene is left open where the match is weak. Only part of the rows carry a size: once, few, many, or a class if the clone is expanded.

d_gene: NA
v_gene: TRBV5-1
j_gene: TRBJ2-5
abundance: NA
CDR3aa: CASSFNLGETQYF
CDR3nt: TGCGCCAGCAGCTTTAATCTCGGGGAGACCCAGTACTTC

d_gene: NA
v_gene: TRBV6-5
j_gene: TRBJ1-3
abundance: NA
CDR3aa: CASSYSFKQSGNTIYF
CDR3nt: TGTGCCAGCAGTTACTCTTTCAAACAGTCCGGAAACACCATATATTTT

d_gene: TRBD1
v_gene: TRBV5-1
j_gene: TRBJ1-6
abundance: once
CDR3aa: CASSLAQGNSPLHF
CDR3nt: TGCGCCAGCAGCTTGGCACAGGGGAATTCACCCCTCCACTTT

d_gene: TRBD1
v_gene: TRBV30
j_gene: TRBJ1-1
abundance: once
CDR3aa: CAWRTGGWNTEAFF
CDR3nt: TGTGCCTGGAGGACAGGGGGGTGGAACACTGAAGCTTTCTTT

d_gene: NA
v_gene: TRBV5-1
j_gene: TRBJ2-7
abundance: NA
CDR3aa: CASSLPGFTYEQYF
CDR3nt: TGCGCCAGCAGTTTACCGGGATTTACCTACGAGCAGTACTTC

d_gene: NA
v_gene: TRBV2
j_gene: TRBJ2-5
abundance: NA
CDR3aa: CASRPRLSGETQYF
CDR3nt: TGTGCCAGCAGACCCAGACTATCCGGAGAGACCCAGTACTTC

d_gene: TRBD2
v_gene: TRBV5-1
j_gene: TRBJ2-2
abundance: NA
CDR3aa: CASSFLAGAQNTGELFF
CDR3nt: TGCGCCAGCAGCTTTCTAGCGGGGGCCCAGAACACCGGGGAGCTGTTTTTT

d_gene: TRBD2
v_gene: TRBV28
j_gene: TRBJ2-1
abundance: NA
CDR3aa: CASSTRGLVREADNEQFF
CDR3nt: TGTGCCAGCAGTACCCGGGGGTTGGTGCGGGAGGCAGATAATGAGCAGTTCTTC

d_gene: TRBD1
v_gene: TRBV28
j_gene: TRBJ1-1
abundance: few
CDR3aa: CASGTGGANTEAFF
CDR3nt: TGTGCCTCAGGGACAGGGGGTGCGAACACTGAAGCTTTCTTT

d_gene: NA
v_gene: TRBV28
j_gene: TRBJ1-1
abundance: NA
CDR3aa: CASSPTGYTEAFF
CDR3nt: TGTGCCAGCAGCCCCACGGGGTACACTGAAGCTTTCTTT

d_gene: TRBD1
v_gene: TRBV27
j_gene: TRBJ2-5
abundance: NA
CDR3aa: CASSRQGVETQYF
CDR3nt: TGTGCCAGCAGTCGACAGGGGGTTGAGACCCAGTACTTC

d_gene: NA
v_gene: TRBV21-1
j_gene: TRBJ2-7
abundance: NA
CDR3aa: CASSKTTGQTYEQYF
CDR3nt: TGTGCCAGCAGCAAAACGACAGGCCAGACCTACGAGCAGTACTTC

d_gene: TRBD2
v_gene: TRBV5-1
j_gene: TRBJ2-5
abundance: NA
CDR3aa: CASSLAGLQETQYF
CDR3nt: TGCGCCAGCAGCTTAGCGGGGCTTCAAGAGACCCAGTACTTC

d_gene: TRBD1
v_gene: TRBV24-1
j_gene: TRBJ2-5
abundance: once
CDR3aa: CATSDATGLETQYF
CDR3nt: TGTGCCACCAGTGATGCGACAGGGCTAGAGACCCAGTACTTC

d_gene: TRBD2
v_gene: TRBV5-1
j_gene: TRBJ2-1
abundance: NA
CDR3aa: CASRSGLAGPHNEQFF
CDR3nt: TGCGCCAGCAGATCCGGACTAGCGGGACCCCACAATGAGCAGTTCTTC

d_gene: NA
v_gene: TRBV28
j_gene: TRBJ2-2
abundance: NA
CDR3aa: CASSLGGAITGELFF
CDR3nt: TGTGCCAGCAGTTTAGGCGGGGCTATAACCGGGGAGCTGTTTTTT

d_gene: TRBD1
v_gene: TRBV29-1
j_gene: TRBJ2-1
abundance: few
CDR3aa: CSVKDRGEYNEQFF
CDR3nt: TGCAGCGTTAAGGACAGGGGGGAATACAATGAGCAGTTCTTC

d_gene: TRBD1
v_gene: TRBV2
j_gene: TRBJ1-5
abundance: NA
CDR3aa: CASSEATDRENQPQHF
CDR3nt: TGTGCCAGCAGTGAAGCAACGGACAGGGAGAATCAGCCCCAGCATTTT

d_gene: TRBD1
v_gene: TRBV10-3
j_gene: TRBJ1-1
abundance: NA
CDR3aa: CAISGGQGASTEAFF
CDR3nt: TGTGCCATCAGTGGAGGACAGGGGGCAAGCACTGAAGCTTTCTTT

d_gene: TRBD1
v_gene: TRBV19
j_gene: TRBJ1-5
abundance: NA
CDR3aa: CASSRDRINQPQHF
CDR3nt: TGTGCCAGTAGTAGGGACAGAATCAATCAGCCCCAGCATTTT

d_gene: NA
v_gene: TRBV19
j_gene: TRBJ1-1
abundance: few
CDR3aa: CASSTSGTEAFF
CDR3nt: TGTGCCAGTAGTACATCGGGCACTGAAGCTTTCTTT

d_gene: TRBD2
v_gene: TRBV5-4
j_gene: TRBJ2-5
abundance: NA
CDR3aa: CASSSRAGVIETQYF
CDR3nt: TGTGCCAGCAGCTCCCGTGCGGGAGTAATAGAGACCCAGTACTTC

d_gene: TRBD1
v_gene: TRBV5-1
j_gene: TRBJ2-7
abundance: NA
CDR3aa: CASSPQTGEVKQYF
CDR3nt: TGCGCCAGCAGCCCGCAGACAGGGGAAGTTAAGCAGTACTTC

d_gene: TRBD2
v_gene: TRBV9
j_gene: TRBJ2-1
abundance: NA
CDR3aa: CASSDQTSGNEQFF
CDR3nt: TGTGCCAGCAGCGATCAGACTAGCGGCAATGAGCAGTTCTTC

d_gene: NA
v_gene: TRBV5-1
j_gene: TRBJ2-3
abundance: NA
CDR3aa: CASSTSAGSTDTQYF
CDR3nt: TGCGCCAGCAGTACCTCCGCAGGGAGCACAGATACGCAGTATTTT

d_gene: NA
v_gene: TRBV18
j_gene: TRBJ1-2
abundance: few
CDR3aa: CASSSSGGELYGYTF
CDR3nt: TGTGCCAGCTCATCCAGCGGAGGAGAGCTCTATGGCTACACCTTC

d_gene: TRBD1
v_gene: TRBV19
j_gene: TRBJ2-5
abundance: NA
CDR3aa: CASSTGQGARETQYF
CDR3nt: TGTGCCAGTAGCACGGGGCAGGGGGCTCGAGAGACCCAGTACTTC

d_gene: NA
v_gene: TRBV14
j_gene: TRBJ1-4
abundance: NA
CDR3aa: CASSQDNRTPRLFF
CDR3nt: TGTGCCAGCAGCCAAGATAACAGGACCCCAAGGCTGTTTTTT

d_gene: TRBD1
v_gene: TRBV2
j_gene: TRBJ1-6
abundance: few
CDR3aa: CASSEGTVNSPLHF
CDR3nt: TGTGCCAGCAGTGAGGGGACAGTGAATTCACCCCTCCACTTT

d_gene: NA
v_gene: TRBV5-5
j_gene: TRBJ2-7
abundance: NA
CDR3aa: CASSPTGPKGYEQYF
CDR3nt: TGTGCCAGCAGCCCGACAGGCCCTAAGGGGTACGAGCAGTACTTC

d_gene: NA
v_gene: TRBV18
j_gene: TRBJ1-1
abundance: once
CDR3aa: CASSPSGMGNTEAFF
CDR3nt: TGTGCCAGCTCGCCATCGGGGATGGGGAACACTGAAGCTTTCTTT

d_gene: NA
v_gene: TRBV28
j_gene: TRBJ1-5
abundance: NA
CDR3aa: CASSRTQGNSNQPQHF
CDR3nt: TGTGCCAGCAGTCGAACACAGGGTAATAGCAATCAGCCCCAGCATTTT

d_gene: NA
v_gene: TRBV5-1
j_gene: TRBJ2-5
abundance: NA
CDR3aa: CASSWDYQETQYF
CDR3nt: TGCGCCAGCAGCTGGGACTACCAAGAGACCCAGTACTTC

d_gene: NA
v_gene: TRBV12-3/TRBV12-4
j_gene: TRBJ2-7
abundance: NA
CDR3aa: CASGSGAPYEQYF
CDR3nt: TGTGCCAGCGGGTCAGGGGCCCCCTACGAGCAGTACTTC

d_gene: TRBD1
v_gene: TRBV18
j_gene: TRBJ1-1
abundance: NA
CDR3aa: CASSPRQGSSGNTEAFF
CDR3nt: TGTGCCAGCTCACCTAGACAGGGTTCGTCCGGGAACACTGAAGCTTTCTTT

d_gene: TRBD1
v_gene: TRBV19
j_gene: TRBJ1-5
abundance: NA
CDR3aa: CASVFSGTENQPQHF
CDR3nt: TGTGCCAGTGTCTTTTCCGGGACAGAGAATCAGCCCCAGCATTTT

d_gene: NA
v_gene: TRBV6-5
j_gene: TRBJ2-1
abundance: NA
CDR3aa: CASSYRDTYNEQFF
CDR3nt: TGTGCCAGCAGTTACCGGGATACCTACAATGAGCAGTTCTTC

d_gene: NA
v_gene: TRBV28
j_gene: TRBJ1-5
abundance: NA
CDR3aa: CASSTQGGSNQPQHF
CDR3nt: TGTGCCAGCAGTACGCAGGGAGGGAGCAATCAGCCCCAGCATTTT

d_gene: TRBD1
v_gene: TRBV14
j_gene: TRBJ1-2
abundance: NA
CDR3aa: CASSQGTGKNYGYTF
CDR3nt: TGTGCCAGCAGCCAAGGGACAGGGAAGAACTATGGCTACACCTTC

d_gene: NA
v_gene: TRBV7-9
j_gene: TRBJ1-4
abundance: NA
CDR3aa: CASSSTHRERGEKLFF
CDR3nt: TGTGCCAGCAGCTCCACCCACAGGGAAAGGGGTGAAAAACTGTTTTTT

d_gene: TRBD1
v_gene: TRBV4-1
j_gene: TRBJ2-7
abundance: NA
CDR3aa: CASSQAYTGGLEQYF
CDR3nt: TGCGCCAGCAGCCAAGCCTACACAGGGGGCCTGGAGCAGTACTTC